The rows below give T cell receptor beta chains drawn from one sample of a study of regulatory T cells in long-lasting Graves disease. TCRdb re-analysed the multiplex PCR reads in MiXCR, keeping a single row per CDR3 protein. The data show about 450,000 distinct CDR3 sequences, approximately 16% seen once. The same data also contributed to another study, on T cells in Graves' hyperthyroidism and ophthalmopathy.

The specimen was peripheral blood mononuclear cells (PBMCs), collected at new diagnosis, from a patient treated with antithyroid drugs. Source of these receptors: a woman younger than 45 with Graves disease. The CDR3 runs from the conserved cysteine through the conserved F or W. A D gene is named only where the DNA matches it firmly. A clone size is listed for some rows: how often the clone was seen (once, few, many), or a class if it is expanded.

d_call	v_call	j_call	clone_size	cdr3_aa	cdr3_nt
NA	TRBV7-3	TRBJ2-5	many	CASSPQKQETQYF	TGTGCCAGCAGCCCGCAGAAGCAAGAGACCCAGTACTTC
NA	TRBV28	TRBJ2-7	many	CASSARTYEQYF	TGTGCCAGCAGTGCCCGGACCTACGAGCAGTACTTC
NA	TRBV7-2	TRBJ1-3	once	CASSFRTGKHPGNTIYF	TGTGCCAGCAGCTTTCGGACGGGAAAGCACCCTGGAAACACCATATATTTT
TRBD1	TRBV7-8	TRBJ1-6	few	CASSPYRGSNPPLHF	TGTGCCAGCAGCCCATACAGGGGTAGCAATCCACCCCTCCACTTT
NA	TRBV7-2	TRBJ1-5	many	CASSLGRQLNQPQHF	TGTGCCAGCAGCTTAGGGAGACAGCTCAATCAGCCCCAGCATTTT
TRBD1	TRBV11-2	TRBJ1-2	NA	CASSPGTAQIYGYTF	TGTGCCAGCAGTCCTGGGACAGCTCAAATCTATGGCTACACCTTC
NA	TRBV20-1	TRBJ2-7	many	CSARGVYEQYF	TGCAGTGCTAGAGGTGTCTACGAGCAGTACTTC
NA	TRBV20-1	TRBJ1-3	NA	CSARVSRSGNTIYF	TGCAGTGCTAGAGTCAGCCGCTCTGGAAACACCATATATTTT
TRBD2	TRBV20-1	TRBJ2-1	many	CSARTSGRGDNEQFF	TGCAGTGCCCGGACTAGCGGGAGAGGCGACAATGAGCAGTTCTTC
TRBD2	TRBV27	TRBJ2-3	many	CASSLLGSGRLSDTQYF	TGTGCCAGCAGTTTATTGGGTAGCGGGAGGCTTTCAGATACGCAGTATTTT
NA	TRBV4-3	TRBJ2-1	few	CASSLRGSEAGEQFF	TGCGCCAGCAGCCTCCGGGGCTCAGAAGCGGGTGAGCAGTTCTTC
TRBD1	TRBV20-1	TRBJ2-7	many	CSAPFRGSYEQYF	TGCAGTGCGCCCTTCAGGGGGTCCTACGAGCAGTACTTC
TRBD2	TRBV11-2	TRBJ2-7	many	CASSFHSGLAGGRPYEQYF	TGTGCCAGCAGCTTTCACTCCGGACTAGCGGGAGGGAGACCCTACGAGCAGTACTTC
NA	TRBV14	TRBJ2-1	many	CASSHWTGTNNEQFF	TGTGCCAGCAGCCATTGGACCGGGACCAACAATGAGCAGTTCTTC
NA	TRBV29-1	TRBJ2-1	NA	CSVSGLYEQSF	TGCAGCGTCTCCGGACTTTATGAGCAGTCCTTC
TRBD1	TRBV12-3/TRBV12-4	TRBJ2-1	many	CASSFGQGLSEQFF	TGTGCCAGCAGTTTCGGACAGGGCCTGAGTGAGCAGTTCTTC
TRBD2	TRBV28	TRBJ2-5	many	CASSLQTSGRALTQYF	TGTGCCAGCAGTTTGCAAACTAGCGGGAGAGCGTTGACCCAGTACTTC
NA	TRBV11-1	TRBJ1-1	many	CASSLGTEFMNTEAFF	TGTGCCAGCAGCTTAGGGACGGAATTTATGAACACTGAAGCTTTCTTT
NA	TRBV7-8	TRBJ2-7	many	CASSRSRERDEQYF	TGTGCCAGCAGCCGTTCGAGGGAGCGGGACGAGCAGTACTTC
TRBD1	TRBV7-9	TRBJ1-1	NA	CASSSSQGAHHTEAFF	TGTGCCAGCAGCTCTTCACAGGGGGCCCACCACACTGAAGCTTTCTTT
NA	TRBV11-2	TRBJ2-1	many	CASSLAPKEAYNEQFF	TGTGCCAGCAGCTTAGCTCCTAAGGAGGCGTACAATGAGCAGTTCTTC
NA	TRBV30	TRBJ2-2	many	CAFDPGTGELFF	TGTGCCTTCGACCCTGGGACCGGGGAGCTGTTTTTT
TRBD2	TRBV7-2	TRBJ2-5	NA	CASSYRTSGKAAYQETQYF	TGTGCCAGCAGCTACCGGACTAGCGGGAAGGCGGCGTACCAAGAGACCCAGTACTTC
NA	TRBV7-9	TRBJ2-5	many	CARTRLRSLEEGETQYF	TGTGCCAGGACCCGACTGCGGAGCTTGGAGGAGGGGGAGACCCAGTACTTC
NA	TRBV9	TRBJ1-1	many	CASSAQGYTEAFF	TGTGCCAGCAGCGCACAGGGATACACTGAAGCTTTCTTT
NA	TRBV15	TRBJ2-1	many	CATSEGDIPYNEQFF	TGTGCCACCAGCGAGGGGGACATCCCCTACAATGAGCAGTTCTTC
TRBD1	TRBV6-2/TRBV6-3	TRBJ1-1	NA	CASAGTGGASAFF	TGTGCCAGCGCTGGGACAGGGGGCGCATCGGCTTTCTTT
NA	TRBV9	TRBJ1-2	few	CASSGGRNNYGYTF	TGTGCCAGCAGCGGGGGACGGAATAACTATGGCTACACCTTC
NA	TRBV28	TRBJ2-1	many	CASGSARSNEQFF	TGTGCCAGCGGGTCGGCGAGATCCAATGAGCAGTTCTTC
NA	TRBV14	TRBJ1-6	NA	CASSQMPVGNNSPLHF	TGTGCCAGCAGCCAAATGCCCGTTGGGAATAATTCACCCCTCCACTTT
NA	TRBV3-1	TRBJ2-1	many	CASSQDSVAEQFF	TGTGCCAGCAGCCAAGATTCTGTGGCTGAGCAGTTCTTC
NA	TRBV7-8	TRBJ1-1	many	CASSLASGYTEAFF	TGTGCCAGCAGCTTAGCGTCGGGTTACACTGAAGCTTTCTTT
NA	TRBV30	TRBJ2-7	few	CAWSVGHYEQYF	TGTGCCTGGAGTGTTGGGCATTACGAGCAGTACTTC
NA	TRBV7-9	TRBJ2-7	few	CASSFSLTRDTNYEQYF	TGTGCCAGCAGCTTTTCCCTCACGCGGGACACCAACTACGAGCAGTACTTC
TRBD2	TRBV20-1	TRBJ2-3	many	CSARDPWVAGGSGDTQYF	TGCAGTGCTAGAGACCCCTGGGTAGCGGGAGGTAGTGGAGATACGCAGTATTTT
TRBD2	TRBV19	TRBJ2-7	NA	CASSGLVGNSEQYF	TGTGCCAGTAGCGGACTAGTGGGGAACAGCGAGCAGTACTTC
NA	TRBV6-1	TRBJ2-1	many	CATGRTYESSKEQFF	TGTGCCACCGGAAGGACATATGAAAGCTCGAAGGAGCAGTTCTTC
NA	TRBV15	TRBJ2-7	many	CATSREMWDEQYF	TGTGCCACCAGCAGAGAGATGTGGGACGAGCAGTACTTC
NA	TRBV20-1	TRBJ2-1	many	CSAIPTGNNEQFF	TGCAGTGCTATTCCTACAGGAAACAATGAGCAGTTCTTC
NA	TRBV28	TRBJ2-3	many	CASRAAYSTDTQYF	TGTGCCAGCAGAGCAGCCTATAGCACAGATACGCAGTATTTT